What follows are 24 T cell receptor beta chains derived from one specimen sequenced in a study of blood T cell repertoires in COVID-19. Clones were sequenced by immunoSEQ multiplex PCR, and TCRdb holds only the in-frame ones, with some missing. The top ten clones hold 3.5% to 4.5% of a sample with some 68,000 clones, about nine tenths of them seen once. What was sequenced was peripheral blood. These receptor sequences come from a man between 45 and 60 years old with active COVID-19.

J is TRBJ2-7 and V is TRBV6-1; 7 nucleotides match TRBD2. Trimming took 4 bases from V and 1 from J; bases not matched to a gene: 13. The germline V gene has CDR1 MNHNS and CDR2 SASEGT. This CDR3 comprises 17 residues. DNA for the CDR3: TGTGCCAGCAGTGGCTATTTCCTAGCGGCGGATTCCTACGAGCAGTACTTC. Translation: CASSGYFLAADSYEQYF.

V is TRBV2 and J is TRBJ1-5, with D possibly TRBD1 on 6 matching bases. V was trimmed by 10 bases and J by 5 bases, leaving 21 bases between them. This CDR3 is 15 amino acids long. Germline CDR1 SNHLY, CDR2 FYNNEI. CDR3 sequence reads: CAILTRGGGYQPQHF. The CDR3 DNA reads TGTGCCATACTTACGAGGGGGGGAGGCTATCAGCCCCAGCATTTT.

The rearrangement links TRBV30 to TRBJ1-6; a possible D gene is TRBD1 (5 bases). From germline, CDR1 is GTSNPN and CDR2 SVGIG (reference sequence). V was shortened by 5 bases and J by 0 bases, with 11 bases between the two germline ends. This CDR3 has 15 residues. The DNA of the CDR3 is TGTGCCTGGGCGCGTGACAGCTCCTATAATTCACCCCTCCACTTT. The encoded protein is CAWARDSSYNSPLHF.

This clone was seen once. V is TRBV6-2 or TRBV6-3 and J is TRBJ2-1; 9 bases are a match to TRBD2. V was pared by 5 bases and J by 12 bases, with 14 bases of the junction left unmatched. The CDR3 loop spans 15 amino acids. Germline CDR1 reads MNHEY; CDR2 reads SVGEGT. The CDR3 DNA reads TGTGCCAGCAGTCCCCTTCGGCGGGGGGGCTTTGTGCAGTTCTTC. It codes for CASSPLRRGGFVQFF.

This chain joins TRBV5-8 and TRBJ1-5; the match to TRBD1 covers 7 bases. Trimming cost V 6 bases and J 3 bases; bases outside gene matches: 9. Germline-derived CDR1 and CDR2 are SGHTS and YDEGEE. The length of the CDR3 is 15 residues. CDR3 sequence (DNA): TGTGCCAGCACCCCCCGTGGACAGGCCAATCAGCCCCAGCATTTT. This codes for CASTPRGQANQPQHF.

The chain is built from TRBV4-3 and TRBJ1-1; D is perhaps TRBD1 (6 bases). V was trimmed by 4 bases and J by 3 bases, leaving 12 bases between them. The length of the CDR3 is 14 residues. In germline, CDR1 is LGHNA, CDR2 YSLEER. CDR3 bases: TGCGCCAGCAGCCGGGGGGGCAGGTACACTGAAGCTTTCTTT. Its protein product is CASSRGGRYTEAFF.

CDR3 sequence reads: CAIKTDRANYEQYF. The CDR3 nucleotides read TGTGCCATCAAGACGGACAGGGCGAACTACGAGCAGTACTTC. V and J are TRBV10-3 and TRBJ2-7; 8 bases fit TRBD1. Trimming removed 7 bases from V and 3 bases from J; junction bases left unmatched: 8. Germline assignment: CDR1 ENHRY and CDR2 SYGVKD. The CDR3 contains 14 residues.

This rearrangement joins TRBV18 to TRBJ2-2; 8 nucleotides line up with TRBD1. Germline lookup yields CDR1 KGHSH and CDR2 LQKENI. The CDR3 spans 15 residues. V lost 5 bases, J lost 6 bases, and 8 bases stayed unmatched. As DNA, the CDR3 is TGTGCCAGCTCATCGCAGGGGGCGACCGCCGGGGAGCTGTTTTTT. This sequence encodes CASSSQGATAGELFF.

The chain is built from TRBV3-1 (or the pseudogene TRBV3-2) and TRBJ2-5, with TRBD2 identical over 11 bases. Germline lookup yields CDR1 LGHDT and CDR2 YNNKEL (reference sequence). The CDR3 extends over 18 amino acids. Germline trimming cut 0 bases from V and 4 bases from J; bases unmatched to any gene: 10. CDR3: CASSQDRGSGGARETQYF. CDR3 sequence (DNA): TGTGCCAGCAGCCAAGATAGGGGTAGCGGGGGGGCCCGAGAGACCCAGTACTTC.

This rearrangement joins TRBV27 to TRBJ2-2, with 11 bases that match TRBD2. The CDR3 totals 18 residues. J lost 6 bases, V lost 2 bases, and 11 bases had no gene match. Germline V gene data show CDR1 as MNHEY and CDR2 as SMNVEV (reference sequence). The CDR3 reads CASSLTTSGDGGAGELFF. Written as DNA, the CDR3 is TGTGCCAGCAGTTTAACGACTAGCGGGGATGGAGGGGCCGGGGAGCTGTTTTTT.

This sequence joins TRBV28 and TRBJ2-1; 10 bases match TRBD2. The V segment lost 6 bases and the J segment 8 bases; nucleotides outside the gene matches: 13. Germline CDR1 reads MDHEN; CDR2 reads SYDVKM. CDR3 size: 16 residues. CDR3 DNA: TGTGCCAGCAGATTAAGCGGGAGGGCCCTCTTCGATGAGCAGTTCTTC. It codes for CASRLSGRALFDEQFF.

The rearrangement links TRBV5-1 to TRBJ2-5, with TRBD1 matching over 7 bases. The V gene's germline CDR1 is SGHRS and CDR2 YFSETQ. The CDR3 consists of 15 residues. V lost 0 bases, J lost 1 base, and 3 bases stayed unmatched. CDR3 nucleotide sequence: TGCGCCAGCAGCTTGGTGCCAGGGGGCCAAGAGACCCAGTACTTC. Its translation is CASSLVPGGQETQYF. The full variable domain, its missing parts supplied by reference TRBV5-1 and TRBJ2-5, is KAGVTQTPRYLIKTRGQQVTLSCSPISGHRSVSWYQQTPGQGLQFLFEYFSETQRNKGNFPGRFSGRQFSNSRSEMNVSTLELGDSALYLCASSLVPGGQETQYFGPGTRLLVL.

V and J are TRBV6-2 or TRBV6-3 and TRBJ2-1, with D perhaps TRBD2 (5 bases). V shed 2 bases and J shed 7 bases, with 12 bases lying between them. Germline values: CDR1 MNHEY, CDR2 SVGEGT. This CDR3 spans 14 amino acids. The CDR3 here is CASSYGGSGNEQFF. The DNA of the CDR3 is TGTGCCAGCAGTTACGGAGGCTCGGGGAATGAGCAGTTCTTC.

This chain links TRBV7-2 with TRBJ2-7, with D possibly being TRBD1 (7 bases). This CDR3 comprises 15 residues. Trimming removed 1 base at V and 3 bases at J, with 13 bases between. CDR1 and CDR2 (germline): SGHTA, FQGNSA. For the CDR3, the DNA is TGTGCCAGCAGCTTAGGGGGGCAGGGGGGCTACGAGCAGTACTTC. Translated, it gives CASSLGGQGGYEQYF.

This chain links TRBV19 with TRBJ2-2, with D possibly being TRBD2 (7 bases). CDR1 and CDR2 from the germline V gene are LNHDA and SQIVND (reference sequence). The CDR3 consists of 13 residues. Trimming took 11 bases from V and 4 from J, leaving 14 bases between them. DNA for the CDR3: TGTGCCCTGGGGGGGCTGGGCACCGGGGAGCTGTTTTTT. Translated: CALGGLGTGELFF.

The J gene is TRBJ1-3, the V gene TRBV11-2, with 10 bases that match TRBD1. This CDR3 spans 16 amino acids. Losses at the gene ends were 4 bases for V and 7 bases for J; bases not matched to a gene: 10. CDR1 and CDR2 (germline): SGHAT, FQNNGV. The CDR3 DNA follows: TGTGCCAGCAGCTCGCGACAGGGGGCGCGTAGGAACACCATATATTTT. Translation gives CASSSRQGARRNTIYF.

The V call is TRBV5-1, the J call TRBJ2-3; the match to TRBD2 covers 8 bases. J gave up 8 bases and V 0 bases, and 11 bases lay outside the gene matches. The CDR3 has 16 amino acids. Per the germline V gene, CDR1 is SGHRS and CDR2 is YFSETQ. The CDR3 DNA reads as TGCGCCAGCAGCTTGGAGCCAGCGGGGGCGCGGGGTACGCAGTATTTT. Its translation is CASSLEPAGARGTQYF.

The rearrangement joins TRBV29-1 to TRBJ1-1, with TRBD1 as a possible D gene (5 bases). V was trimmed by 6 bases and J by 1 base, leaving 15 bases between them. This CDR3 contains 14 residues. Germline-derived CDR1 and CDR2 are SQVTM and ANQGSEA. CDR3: CSVYVGQKNTEAFF. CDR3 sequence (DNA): TGCAGCGTCTACGTGGGGCAGAAGAACACTGAAGCTTTCTTT.

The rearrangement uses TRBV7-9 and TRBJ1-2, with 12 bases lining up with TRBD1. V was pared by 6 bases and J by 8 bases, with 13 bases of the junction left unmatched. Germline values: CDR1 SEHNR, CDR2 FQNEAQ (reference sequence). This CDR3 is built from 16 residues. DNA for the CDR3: TGTGCCAGCAGTTTCGCCGGGGGACAGGGGGCGTGGGGCTACACCTTC. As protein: CASSFAGGQGAWGYTF.

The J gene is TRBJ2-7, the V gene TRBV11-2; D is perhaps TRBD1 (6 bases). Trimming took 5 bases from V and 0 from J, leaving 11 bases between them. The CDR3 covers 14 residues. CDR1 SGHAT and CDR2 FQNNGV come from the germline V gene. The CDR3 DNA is TGTGCCAGCAGCCTCAACAGGGTCTCCTACGAGCAGTACTTC. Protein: CASSLNRVSYEQYF.

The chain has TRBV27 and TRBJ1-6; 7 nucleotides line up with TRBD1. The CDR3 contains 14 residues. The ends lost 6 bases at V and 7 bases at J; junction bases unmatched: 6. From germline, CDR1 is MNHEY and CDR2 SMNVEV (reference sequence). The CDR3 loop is CASSHRDRNSPLHF. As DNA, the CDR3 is TGTGCCAGCAGCCACCGGGACAGAAATTCACCCCTCCACTTT.

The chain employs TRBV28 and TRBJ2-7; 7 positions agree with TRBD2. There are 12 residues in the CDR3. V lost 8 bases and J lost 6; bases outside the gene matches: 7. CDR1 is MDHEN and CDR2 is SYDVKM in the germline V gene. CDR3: CASRPPGGEQYF. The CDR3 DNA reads TGTGCCAGCCGCCCCCCGGGGGGCGAGCAGTACTTC.

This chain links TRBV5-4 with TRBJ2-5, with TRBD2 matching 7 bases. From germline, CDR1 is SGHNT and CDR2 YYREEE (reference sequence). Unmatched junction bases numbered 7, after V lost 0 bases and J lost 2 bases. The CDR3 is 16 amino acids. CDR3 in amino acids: CASSLVGGWDQETQYF. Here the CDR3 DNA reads TGTGCCAGCAGCTTGGTCGGGGGGTGGGATCAAGAGACCCAGTACTTC.

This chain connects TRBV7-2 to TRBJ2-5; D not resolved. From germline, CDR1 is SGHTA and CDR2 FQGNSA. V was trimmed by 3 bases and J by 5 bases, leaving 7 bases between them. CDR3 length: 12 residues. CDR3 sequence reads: CASSFGRETQYF. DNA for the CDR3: TGTGCCAGCAGCTTCGGTCGCGAGACCCAGTACTTC.